The 29 T cell receptor beta chains listed next were all sequenced from one sample in a study of cytomegalovirus exposure and HLA in healthy donors. Researchers ran the PCR with 60 Vbeta and 13 Jbeta primers. TCRdb's table, derived via immunoSEQ multiplex PCR, lists solely in-frame clones and lacks some. The repertoire has 95,000 to 100,000 clones, roughly 76% of them found once; the top ten carry around 4%. Sequences were obtained from PBMCs. These receptors originate from a man aged 35-49 years in good health and CMV-seronegative.

This clone came up a few times. This chain links TRBV28 with TRBJ1-6; D not resolved. Germline assignment: CDR1 MDHEN and CDR2 SYDVKM. V lost 4 bases to trimming and J lost 5 bases, with 9 bases between them. The CDR3 runs 14 residues. The CDR3 here is CASSSYSHNSPLHF. The CDR3 DNA follows: TGTGCCAGCAGTTCATACAGTCATAATTCACCCCTCCACTTT.

V and J are TRBV6-1 and TRBJ2-3; 7 bases align to TRBD1. Per germline, CDR1 MNHNS and CDR2 SASEGT. J gave up 2 bases and V 4 bases, and 12 bases lay outside the gene matches. This CDR3 is built from 17 residues. The CDR3: CASSGRIGTENTDTQYF. CDR3 DNA: TGTGCCAGCAGTGGACGGATCGGGACAGAAAACACAGATACGCAGTATTTT.

V usage is TRBV19 and J usage is TRBJ1-2, with 8 bases lining up with TRBD1. This CDR3 has 15 amino acids. CDR1 and CDR2 from the germline V gene are LNHDA and SQIVND (reference sequence). Germline trimming cut 3 bases from V and 6 bases from J; bases unmatched to any gene: 9. CDR3 DNA sequence: TGTGCCAGTAGTATTCAGGGACAGGCTTTGGATGGCTACACCTTC. Protein sequence: CASSIQGQALDGYTF.

V and J are TRBV5-1 and TRBJ2-3; maybe TRBD1 (6 bases). The CDR3 contains 13 residues. Trimming took off 5 bases at V and 1 base at J, with 8 bases between the two ends. In germline, CDR1 is SGHRS, CDR2 YFSETQ. For the CDR3, the DNA is TGCGCCAGCAGAGGGGGTGGCACAGATACGCAGTATTTT. It is translated as CASRGGGTDTQYF.

This clone came up once. DNA of the CDR3: TGCGCCAGCAGCTTGGGACAGGGAACCACTGAAGCTTTCTTT. Amino acid sequence: CASSLGQGTTEAFF. This sequence joins TRBV5-1 and TRBJ1-1; 7 nucleotides line up with TRBD1. V trimming: 0 bases; J trimming: 4 bases; junction bases outside the gene matches: 3. The CDR3 sequence is 14 residues long. Germline V gene sequence: CDR1 SGHRS, CDR2 YFSETQ.

The CDR3 protein is CASSHRPGQGANEQFF. The CDR3 coding sequence is TGTGCCAGCAGCCATAGACCGGGACAGGGGGCTAATGAGCAGTTCTTC. The J gene is TRBJ2-1, the V gene TRBV14, with 12 nucleotides matching TRBD1. The CDR3 runs to 16 residues. V lost 3 bases, J lost 7 bases, and 7 bases stayed unmatched. CDR1 SGHDN and CDR2 FVKESK come from the germline V gene.

The chain joins TRBV19 to TRBJ2-2, with 7 bases lining up with TRBD1. Germline V CDR1 and CDR2: LNHDA, SQIVND (reference sequence). The trim removed 0 bases at V and 0 bases at J, leaving 4 bases unmatched. The CDR3 consists of 17 residues. The CDR3 DNA reads TGTGCCAGTAGTATAGACGGGACAGCAGCGAACACCGGGGAGCTGTTTTTT. As protein: CASSIDGTAANTGELFF.

The chain carries TRBV6-5 and TRBJ1-2; D is perhaps TRBD1 (6 bases). The germline V and J ends were trimmed by 7 bases and 4 bases, with 16 bases remaining between them. The CDR3 is 14 residues long. CDR1 is MNHEY and CDR2 is SVGAGI in the germline V gene. The CDR3 coding sequence is TGTGCCAGCAAAACTCAGGGGCTGAGCTATGGCTACACCTTC. It yields the protein CASKTQGLSYGYTF.

The chain carries TRBV7-8 and TRBJ2-5; 10 nucleotides agree with TRBD2. The end of the DNA fits TRBJ2-7 better, so the J call may be wrong. The CDR3 loop spans 14 amino acids. Germline lookup yields CDR1 SGHVS and CDR2 FQNEAQ. The CDR3 spells CASSLAAGGPEQYF. The CDR3, as DNA: TGTGCCAGCAGCTTAGCAGCGGGGGGGCCCGAGCAGTACTTC.

This clone has just a few counts. V usage is TRBV11-2 and J usage is TRBJ2-2; D is unclear. Trimming took 2 bases from V and 1 from J, leaving 5 bases between them. Germline CDR1 reads SGHAT; CDR2 reads FQNNGV. The CDR3 is 14 amino acids. The DNA of the CDR3 is TGTGCCAGCAGCTTATTTAGGAACACCGGGGAGCTGTTTTTT. The encoded protein is CASSLFRNTGELFF.

The V gene is TRBV18, the J gene TRBJ2-7, with TRBD1 matching over 7 bases. Germline CDR1 is KGHSH and CDR2 is LQKENI. V lost 0 bases, J lost 3 bases, and 11 bases stayed unmatched. The CDR3 loop spans 17 amino acids. CDR3 DNA sequence: TGTGCCAGCTCACCACCAGGGCGACAGGGCCCGATCTACGAGCAGTACGTC. Translation: CASSPPGRQGPIYEQYV.

The rearrangement joins TRBV5-6 to TRBJ2-7; TRBD2 might be the D (7 bases). Germline assignment: CDR1 SGHDT and CDR2 YYEEEE. Trimming pared 4 bases from V and 3 bases from J, leaving 17 bases between. The CDR3 extends over 15 amino acids. The CDR3 DNA sequence: TGTGCCAGCAGCCCCGGCTCGGGGGGCCACTACGAGCAGTACTTC. Translated, it gives CASSPGSGGHYEQYF.

The rearrangement uses TRBV6-5 and TRBJ1-1; TRBD1 agrees at 7 bases. Germline loops: CDR1 MNHEY, CDR2 SVGAGI. Trimming removed 7 bases from V and 6 bases from J; junction bases left unmatched: 8. This CDR3 spans 13 amino acids. DNA for the CDR3: TGTGCCAGCAACAGACAGGGAAGCCCTGAAGCTTTCTTT. It translates to CASNRQGSPEAFF.

This chain joins TRBV5-8 and TRBJ1-4, with no clear D. V lost 7 bases to trimming and J lost 11 bases, with 15 bases between them. CDR3 length equals 12 residues. Germline V gene data show CDR1 as SGHTS and CDR2 as YDEGEE. DNA of the CDR3: TGTGCCAGCCCCCTGATTTCGGGGAAACTGTTTTTT. Translated: CASPLISGKLFF.

The V and J genes are TRBV30 and TRBJ1-3; possible D gene TRBD1, 6 bases. The CDR3 sequence is 14 residues long. The V and J ends lost 4 bases and 1 base respectively, with 11 bases between them. Germline loops: CDR1 GTSNPN, CDR2 SVGIG (reference sequence). CDR3 DNA sequence: TGTGCCTGGACTTGGGACACGTCTGGAAACACCATATATTTT. Protein sequence: CAWTWDTSGNTIYF.

The gene calls are TRBV14 and TRBJ1-1, with 11 nucleotides matching TRBD1. V was pared by 0 bases and J by 1 base, with 7 bases of the junction left unmatched. This CDR3 is built from 18 residues. Germline CDR1 and CDR2: SGHDN and FVKESK. CDR3 region: CASSQDAPGQGANTEAFF. CDR3 nucleotide sequence: TGTGCCAGCAGCCAAGATGCCCCCGGACAGGGGGCGAACACTGAAGCTTTCTTT.

This clone was counted a few times. The chain recombines TRBV4-1 with TRBJ1-5; D is unclear. This CDR3 region has 14 residues. V was shortened by 0 bases and J by 10 bases, with 13 bases between the two germline ends. Germline loops: CDR1 MGHRA, CDR2 YSYEKL. The CDR3 nucleotides are TGCGCCAGCAGCCAAGATTGGCCCATCCGACCCCAGCATTTT. This translates into CASSQDWPIRPQHF.

The rearrangement links TRBV6-5 to TRBJ2-2, with TRBD1 identical over 8 bases. CDR3 length: 14 amino acids. With 5 bases clipped from V and 4 bases from J, the junction kept 3 bases outside the gene matches. Germline V gives CDR1 MNHEY, CDR2 SVGAGI. The CDR3 nucleotides are TGTGCCAGCAGTACACAGGGGGGCACCGGGGAGCTGTTTTTT. The encoded protein is CASSTQGGTGELFF.

CDR3 loop: CASSPRGQSSGNTIYF. The CDR3 DNA follows: TGTGCCAGCTCACCACGGGGACAGAGCTCTGGAAACACCATATATTTT. The chain has TRBV18 and TRBJ1-3, with TRBD1 matching 7 bases. Per the germline V gene, CDR1 is KGHSH and CDR2 is LQKENI. The CDR3 loop spans 16 amino acids. The junction had 3 bases not matched to a gene; V was cut back by 1 base and J by 0 bases.

This clone was seen a few times. The genes are TRBV4-1 and TRBJ2-3, with a weak D call TRBD2 (6 bases). Germline V gene lookup returns CDR1 MGHRA and CDR2 YSYEKL. The CDR3 covers 12 residues. Trimming removed 3 bases at V and 8 bases at J, with 9 bases between. The CDR3 sequence is CASSHSGGTQYF. The CDR3 DNA reads TGCGCCAGCAGCCACTCCGGGGGTACGCAGTATTTT.

This clone was observed a single time. The rearrangement joins TRBV7-2 to TRBJ2-2; D gene ambiguous. V was cut by 4 bases and J by 5 bases, with 17 bases left in between. CDR3 length equals 16 residues. Germline-derived CDR1 and CDR2 are SGHTA and FQGNSA. This CDR3 reads CASSSFYSFSTGELFF. DNA for the CDR3: TGTGCCAGCAGCTCCTTCTACTCCTTTTCTACCGGGGAGCTGTTTTTT.

Remarks on this clone: A junction end diverges from the germline sequence, so it may reflect a read error. The sample has other DNA sequences that encode this CDR3 too. The V and J genes are TRBV7-2 and TRBJ1-1; no reliable D call. Germline lookup yields CDR1 SGHTA and CDR2 FQGNSA. This CDR3 contains 13 residues. In nucleotides, the CDR3 is TGTGCCAGCAGCTTTACCGGGAACACTGAAGCCTTCTTT. Translating it yields CASSFTGNTEAFF.

The rearrangement uses TRBV5-8 and TRBJ2-1; 7 nucleotides agree with TRBD2. Looked up from germline, CDR1 is SGHTS and CDR2 is YDEGEE. This CDR3 has 12 amino acids. Trimming took 4 bases from V and 5 from J; bases not matched to a gene: 0. CDR3 protein: CASSGTNNEQFF. Here the CDR3 DNA reads TGTGCCAGCAGCGGGACTAACAATGAGCAGTTCTTC.

The chain is built from TRBV7-3 and TRBJ2-2; possible D gene TRBD2, 5 bases. Trimming left V 5 bases short and J 4 bases short, with 17 bases between. Germline assignment: CDR1 SGHTA and CDR2 FQGTGA. The CDR3 loop spans 16 amino acids. CDR3 nucleotide sequence: TGTGCCAGCAGCCCGGGGTCGTCCCCCAGCACCGGGGAGCTGTTTTTT. This translates into CASSPGSSPSTGELFF.

This clone was seen just once. The chain employs TRBV25-1 and TRBJ2-5; TRBD1 might be the D (5 bases). Per germline, CDR1 MGHDK and CDR2 SYGVNS. This CDR3 has 12 residues. Trimming removed 8 bases at V and 5 bases at J, with 12 bases between. The CDR3 coding sequence is TGTGCCAGCGCAGGGAATGGGGAGACCCAGTACTTC. Translated, it gives CASAGNGETQYF.

Comment on this clone: Different DNA sequences within this sample yield the same CDR3. The chain has TRBV7-2 and TRBJ1-2; 7 bases align to TRBD1. The germline gives CDR1 SGHTA, CDR2 FQGNSA. The length of the CDR3 is 14 residues. V dropped 0 bases and J dropped 3; count of bases not matched to a gene: 1. CDR3 residues: CASSLAGTDYGYTF. CDR3 coding DNA: TGTGCCAGCAGCTTAGCTGGGACAGACTATGGCTACACCTTC. Complete variable domain (other parts from reference TRBV7-2 and TRBJ1-2): GAGVSQSPSNKVTEKGKDVELRCDPISGHTALYWYRQSLGQGLEFLIYFQGNSAPDKSGLPSDRFSAERTGGSVSTLTIQRTQQEDSAVYLCASSLAGTDYGYTFGSGTRLTVV.

This clone has a handful of counts. The chain links TRBV25-1 to TRBJ1-2, with TRBD1 matching over 7 bases. Losses at the gene ends were 6 bases for V and 8 bases for J; bases not matched to a gene: 12. Germline V gene lookup returns CDR1 MGHDK and CDR2 SYGVNS. The CDR3 is made up of 14 amino acids. The CDR3 is CASRKGTETKGYTF. The CDR3 DNA sequence: TGTGCCAGCAGAAAAGGGACAGAGACGAAGGGCTACACCTTC.

The V call is TRBV19, the J call TRBJ2-2, with 12 bases lining up with TRBD1. The CDR3 spans 15 residues. Germline-derived CDR1 and CDR2 are LNHDA and SQIVND (reference sequence). The ends lost 8 bases at V and 6 bases at J; junction bases unmatched: 7. The CDR3 DNA sequence: TGTGCCAGTTATCACCGGGACAGGGGGCCCGGGGAGCTGTTTTTT. Encoded protein: CASYHRDRGPGELFF.

The chain carries TRBV9 and TRBJ2-1; 11 positions match TRBD2. Germline trimming cut 0 bases from V and 0 bases from J; bases unmatched to any gene: 5. In germline, CDR1 is SGDLS, CDR2 YYNGEE. The CDR3 runs to 18 residues. The CDR3 reads CASSVVASGGSSYNEQFF. The DNA of the CDR3 is TGTGCCAGCAGCGTAGTGGCTAGCGGGGGGAGCTCCTACAATGAGCAGTTCTTC.